The T cell receptor beta chain described here comes from a study of blood T cell repertoires in COVID-19. About the research overall: The United States, Italy and Spain provided the acute and convalescent COVID-19 samples. PBMCs, B-cell-depleted T cells, or T cells were the source of the cDNA or gDNA that made up the material.

V lost 4 bases, J lost 5 bases, and 5 bases stayed unmatched. Looked up from germline, CDR1 is SQVTM and CDR2 is ANQGSEA. The length of the CDR3 is 15 residues. Study processing details: How many nucleated cells were present was estimated from reference gene primer amplification. Using immunoSEQ multiplex PCR, the repertoire was profiled, and TCRdb retains in-frame clones only, with some absent. The V and J calls and the clone size are those of that table, but D and trimming were determined from the DNA. The data contain approximately 100,000 clones, nearly 90% of them seen just once; the ten biggest clones take up roughly 3%.

The clonotype was recovered from a man in his forties or fifties in a cohort sampled during active COVID-19. The J gene is TRBJ2-2, the V gene TRBV29-1; 12 positions agree with TRBD2. Sequencing used peripheral blood. This chain's CDR3 is CSVASGGAGTGELFF. In DNA, the CDR3 is TGCAGCGTTGCTAGCGGGGGGGCCGGGACCGGGGAGCTGTTTTTT.